This TCR beta chain was obtained from a study of identical twins. This clonotype was detected a few times. Its antigen is not identified. An end of the junction differs from the germline gene, which may be a read error. Per germline, CDR1 SGHAT and CDR2 FQNNGV. This CDR3 is built from 10 residues. No donor was unhealthy or non-Caucasian. Template switching added a universal primer binding site, and final cDNA carried unique molecular identifiers. Using its own MiXCR run on the 5' RACE reads, TCRdb lists one record per CDR3 protein. Found here are about 220,000 distinct CDR3 sequences, 7.5% of them singletons; the top ten hold approximately 2%. Findings and limits, study-wide: Analyses based on zero insertions could be partly confounded by invariant MAIT and iNKT cells.

The same sample was also studied in work on yellow fever vaccine responses in identical twins. That work adds: Twins reportedly mounted vaccine T cell responses that seemed partly convergent, partly personalized.

The J gene is TRBJ2-1, the V gene TRBV11-2, with unresolved D. Sequenced: memory (CD45RO+) T cells sorted from blood. The sequence was collected from a woman aged 18-29 years in good health. As DNA, the CDR3 is TGTGCCAGGAGCTTGTATGAGCAGTTCTTC. It specifies CARSLYEQFF.